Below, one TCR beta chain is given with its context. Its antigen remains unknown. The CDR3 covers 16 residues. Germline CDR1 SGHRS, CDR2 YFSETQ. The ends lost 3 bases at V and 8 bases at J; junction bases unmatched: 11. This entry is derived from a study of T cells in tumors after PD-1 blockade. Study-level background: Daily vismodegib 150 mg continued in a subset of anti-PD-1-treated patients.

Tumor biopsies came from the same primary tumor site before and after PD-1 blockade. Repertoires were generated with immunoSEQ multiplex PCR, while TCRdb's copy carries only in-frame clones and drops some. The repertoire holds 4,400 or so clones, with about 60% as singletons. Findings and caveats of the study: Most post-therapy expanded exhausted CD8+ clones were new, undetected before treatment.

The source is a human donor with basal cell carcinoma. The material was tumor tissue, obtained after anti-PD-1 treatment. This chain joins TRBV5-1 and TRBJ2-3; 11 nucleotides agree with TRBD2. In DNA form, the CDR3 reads TGCGCCAGCAGCTGGGCGACTAGCGGGGTCATTGGTACGCAGTATTTT. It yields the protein CASSWATSGVIGTQYF.